This TCR beta chain came from a study of T cell repertoires in cytomegalovirus infection. In the study overall: Public TCR beta signatures indicated both CMV infection and matching HLA type. Overall study results and limits: HLA-C-restricted, CMV-specific TCR beta clonotypes were dominant ex vivo. Cumulative public TCR beta family frequency identified CMV carriers with the relevant HLA.

One entry per CDR3 protein results from TCRdb running MiXCR on the reads. The table has around 180,000 distinct CDR3 sequences, roughly 19% seen once. This clonotype occurred a few times. Its antigen is as yet unknown. This sequence was found in a human donor in good health (CMV status not recorded). Some clones in this sample may be carry-over from other donors' samples. The sample consisted of PBMCs.

The CDR3 DNA reads TGTGCCAGCATCCCGTGGGGACAGGGCACAGATACGCAGTATTTT. It encodes CASIPWGQGTDTQYF. The V and J genes are TRBV25-1 and TRBJ2-3, with 8 bases matching TRBD1. CDR1 is MGHDK, CDR2 SYGVNS, per germline. Trimming at V came to 7 bases and at J to 1 base, leaving 7 bases not matched to a gene. This CDR3 has 15 residues.